The 27 T cell receptor beta chains presented below share a single source sample, sequenced in a study of vaccination and CD4 T cells after COVID-19. Cultured CD4+ T-cell DNA underwent Oncomine TCR Beta short-read sequencing. One entry per CDR3 protein results from TCRdb running MiXCR on the PCR reads. The profile shows approximately 16,000 distinct CDR3 sequences, roughly 50% of them singletons. These receptors have no known antigen. As to treatment: roughly 11-day PBMC culture with coronavirus spike peptide pools or control peptides (ViraFEST assay). The source material was CD4+ T cells from blood, cultured in vitro. The receptors shown here come from a human donor who had recovered from COVID-19.

The sample holds a few counts of this clonotype. The V and J genes are TRBV25-1 and TRBJ2-5; no clear D gene. Trimming pared 2 bases from V and 5 bases from J, leaving 9 bases between. Germline V gene sequence: CDR1 MGHDK, CDR2 SYGVNS. The CDR3 runs 13 residues. The CDR3 is CASSEVGYETQYF. As DNA, the CDR3 is TGTGCCAGCAGTGAAGTGGGATACGAGACCCAGTACTTC.

The chain employs TRBV6-1 and TRBJ1-2; D is uncertain. Germline V lookup: CDR1 MNHNS, CDR2 SASEGT. The CDR3 has 11 residues. Trimming shortened V by 0 bases and J by 8 bases, and 4 bases separated the two germline ends. The CDR3 DNA sequence: TGTGCCAGCAGTGAAGCGAGGGGCTACACCTTC. This translates into CASSEARGYTF.

CDR3 sequence reads: CASSIGRGPLGNTIYF. In nucleotides, the CDR3 is TGTGCCAGTAGTATAGGAAGGGGTCCTCTCGGAAACACCATATATTTT. The rearrangement links TRBV19 to TRBJ1-3, with a weak D call TRBD1 (5 bases). This CDR3 has 16 amino acids. Germline assignment: CDR1 LNHDA and CDR2 SQIVND (reference sequence). V shed 1 base and J shed 4 bases, with 14 bases lying between them.

The CDR3 nucleotides are TGTGCCATCAGTGAGTCCCAGGAAGGGAATTCACCCCTCCACTTT. It specifies CAISESQEGNSPLHF. The V gene is TRBV10-3, the J gene TRBJ1-6; the D is unclear. Germline CDR1 reads ENHRY; CDR2 reads SYGVKD. CDR3 length: 15 amino acids. The V and J ends lost 0 bases and 7 bases respectively, with 10 bases between them.

The chain couples TRBV5-1 to TRBJ2-2; TRBD1 might be the D (5 bases). CDR3 length equals 16 residues. Deletions cut 0 bases from V and 2 bases from J, with 11 bases between. Germline V CDR1 and CDR2: SGHRS, YFSETQ. The CDR3 reads CASSLGQGVNTGELFF. The CDR3 bases are TGCGCCAGCAGCTTGGGGCAGGGTGTTAACACCGGGGAGCTGTTTTTT.

This rearrangement joins TRBV6-1 to TRBJ1-5; TRBD1 is a possible D gene (6 bases). The ends were cut back, 6 bases at V and 2 bases at J, with 32 bases in the middle. This CDR3 contains 21 residues. Germline values: CDR1 MNHNS, CDR2 SASEGT. CDR3 nucleotide sequence: TGTGCCAGCAGCCCTAAACCCCGACGGTGGTTGAGGGGGTCGGGCAATCAGCCCCAGCATTTT. This translates into CASSPKPRRWLRGSGNQPQHF.

This clonotype ranks as medium-sized. V gene TRBV20-1 combines with J gene TRBJ2-6; TRBD1 agrees at 10 bases. Germline-derived CDR1 and CDR2 are DFQATT and SNEGSKA (reference sequence). The CDR3 spans 18 residues. V gave up 5 bases and J gave up 0 bases; unmatched junction bases: 10. For the CDR3, the DNA is TGCAGTGCTCCTTCGGCCGGGACAGGGGTCTCTGGGGCCAACGTCCTGACTTTC. It yields the protein CSAPSAGTGVSGANVLTF.

A few counts support this clonotype. V is TRBV6-1 and J is TRBJ1-1, with D unresolved. Trimming took 8 bases from V and 1 from J, leaving 14 bases between them. Germline CDR1 and CDR2: MNHNS and SASEGT. CDR3 length: 14 amino acids. The CDR3 nucleotides are TGTGCCAGCTCCTACGGCCGGCCGAACACTGAAGCTTTCTTT. Residues: CASSYGRPNTEAFF.

The chain has TRBV12-3 or TRBV12-4 and TRBJ2-1; the match to TRBD2 covers 7 bases. CDR3 length: 15 residues. Trimming removed 6 bases from V and 7 bases from J; junction bases left unmatched: 12. The CDR3 bases are TGTGCCAGCAGCTCCTTAGCGGGCCAGCTGAATGAGCAGTTCTTC. Protein sequence: CASSSLAGQLNEQFF.

The rearrangement uses TRBV20-1 and TRBJ1-3, with 7 bases aligning to TRBD1. The CDR3 consists of 13 residues. Trimming cost V 6 bases and J 4 bases; bases outside gene matches: 6. Germline V lookup: CDR1 DFQATT, CDR2 SNEGSKA (reference sequence). This CDR3 reads CSAGQEGGNTIYF. Here the CDR3 DNA reads TGCAGTGCCGGACAGGAGGGAGGAAACACCATATATTTT.

The CDR3 region has the DNA TGTGCCACCAGCAGAGGGGGGACTAGCGCCTCCTACAATGAGCAGTTCTTC. It specifies CATSRGGTSASYNEQFF. This sequence joins TRBV15 and TRBJ2-1; 10 nucleotides agree with TRBD2. V shed 1 base, J shed 0 bases, and the junction held 3 bases outside the gene matches. This CDR3 region has 17 residues. CDR1 is LNHNV and CDR2 is YYDKDF in the germline V gene (reference sequence). The full variable domain, completed using reference TRBV15 and TRBJ2-1, is DAMVIQNPRYQVTQFGKPVTLSCSQTLNHNVMYWYQQKSSQAPKLLFHYYDKDFNNEADTPDNFQSRRPNTSFCFLDIRSPGLGDTAMYLCATSRGGTSASYNEQFFGPGTRLTVL.

The rearrangement joins TRBV6-1 to TRBJ2-5; no firm D call. Germline CDR1 reads MNHNS; CDR2 reads SASEGT. The CDR3 has 13 amino acids. The germline V and J ends were trimmed by 6 bases and 3 bases, with 11 bases remaining between them. The CDR3: CASSRPGEETQYF. CDR3 coding DNA: TGTGCCAGCAGCCGCCCTGGGGAAGAGACCCAGTACTTC.

This clonotype was detected a few times. The chain has TRBV21-1 and TRBJ1-1. TRBV21-1 is termed a pseudogene. The CDR3 extends over 13 amino acids. CDR3 DNA: TGTGCCAGCAGCAAGGGAATGAACACTGAAGCTTTCTTT. Amino acid sequence: CASSKGMNTEAFF.

The chain uses TRBV24-1 and TRBJ2-1; D call uncertain. Trimming pared 4 bases from V and 5 bases from J, leaving 8 bases between. There are 13 residues in the CDR3. Germline V gene sequence: CDR1 KGHDR, CDR2 SFDVKD. The CDR3 DNA sequence: TGTGCCACCAGTGAGAACGGAGACAATGAGCAGTTCTTC. This sequence encodes CATSENGDNEQFF.

For the CDR3, the DNA is TGTGCCAGCAGTTACTCACCAGTCAGCTGGGGCTATGGCTACACCTTC. Protein: CASSYSPVSWGYGYTF. The chain links TRBV6-5 to TRBJ1-2; no reliable D call. Trimming shortened V by 0 bases and J by 4 bases, and 15 bases separated the two germline ends. The length of the CDR3 is 16 residues. The germline V gene encodes CDR1 MNHEY and CDR2 SVGAGI.

The gene calls are TRBV12-3 or TRBV12-4 and TRBJ2-1; 11 nucleotides agree with TRBD1. CDR3 length equals 16 residues. Losses at the gene ends were 4 bases for V and 3 bases for J; bases not matched to a gene: 5. CDR3 in DNA: TGTGCCAGCAGTTGGCTGGGGACAGGGGGCTACAATGAGCAGTTCTTC. It is translated as CASSWLGTGGYNEQFF.

The chain uses TRBV7-2 and TRBJ2-7; tentatively, D is TRBD1 (6 bases). Trimming pared 4 bases from V and 3 bases from J, leaving 10 bases between. The CDR3 consists of 13 residues. The germline V gene has CDR1 SGHTA and CDR2 FQGNSA. As DNA, the CDR3 is TGTGCCAGCAGCTGGGGGCGTGGCTACGAGCAGTACTTC. It encodes CASSWGRGYEQYF.

This clonotype has a single count. The V call is TRBV27, the J call TRBJ2-7; 10 nucleotides match TRBD2. Judging by the DNA end, TRBJ2-5 fits better; the J call may be wrong. Germline CDR1 reads MNHEY; CDR2 reads SMNVEV (reference sequence). CDR3 size: 14 residues. CDR3 DNA: TGTGCCAGCAGTTCCCAACTAGCGGGGGAGACCCAGTACTTC. It translates to CASSSQLAGETQYF.

CDR3 loop: CSATPSVPEETQYF. The CDR3 nucleotides read TGCAGTGCTACTCCGTCAGTACCCGAAGAGACCCAGTACTTC. The chain has TRBV20-1 and TRBJ2-5; D remains ambiguous. The germline gives CDR1 DFQATT, CDR2 SNEGSKA (reference sequence). The length of the CDR3 is 14 residues. The V and J ends lost 4 bases and 3 bases respectively, with 15 bases between them.

The chain employs TRBV7-8 and TRBJ2-5; D gene ambiguous. The CDR3 is 14 residues long. Trimming took 1 base from V and 5 from J, leaving 11 bases between them. The germline V gene encodes CDR1 SGHVS and CDR2 FQNEAQ. CDR3 coding DNA: TGTGCCAGCAGCTTAGGATTAGATGGGGAGACCCAGTACTTC. As protein: CASSLGLDGETQYF.

The gene calls are TRBV27 and TRBJ2-2; 10 nucleotides line up with TRBD1. Germline lookup yields CDR1 MNHEY and CDR2 SMNVEV (reference sequence). This CDR3 has 15 residues. With V trimmed by 5 bases and J by 4 bases, 4 bases remained unmatched. DNA of the CDR3: TGTGCCAGCAGTCAGGGACAGGGGTTCACCGGGGAGCTGTTTTTT. It is translated as CASSQGQGFTGELFF.

This chain connects TRBV29-1 to TRBJ1-2; D not resolved. The CDR3 runs to 13 residues. CDR1 is SQVTM and CDR2 is ANQGSEA in the germline V gene. Trimming removed 6 bases from V and 8 bases from J, with 19 bases in between. CDR3 sequence (DNA): TGCAGCGTAGAGGGATATTCTATGGAGGGCTACACCTTC. Translated, it gives CSVEGYSMEGYTF. Using reference TRBV29-1 and TRBJ1-2 for the parts outside the CDR3, the full variable domain is SAVISQKPSRDICQRGTSLTIQCQVDSQVTMMFWYRQQPGQSLTLIATANQGSEATYESGFVIDKFPISRPNLTFSTLTVSNMSPEDSSIYLCSVEGYSMEGYTFGSGTRLTVV.

The J gene is TRBJ2-3, the V gene TRBV7-3; the D gene is possibly TRBD1 (6 bases). Germline CDR1 and CDR2: SGHTA and FQGTGA. CDR3 size: 15 residues. The V end was cut by 4 bases, the J end by 0 bases, with 11 bases between. Here the CDR3 reads CASSWDIYSTDTQYF. The DNA for the CDR3 is TGTGCCAGCAGCTGGGACATCTATAGCACAGATACGCAGTATTTT. Together with reference TRBV7-3 and TRBJ2-3, the CDR3 gives the full variable domain: GAGVSQTPSNKVTEKGKYVELRCDPISGHTALYWYRQSLGQGPEFLIYFQGTGAADDSGLPNDRFFAVRPEGSVSTLKIQRTERGDSAVYLCASSWDIYSTDTQYFGPGTRLTVL.

This chain uses TRBV5-8 with TRBJ1-2, with 8 nucleotides matching TRBD1. The length of the CDR3 is 15 residues. Germline assignment: CDR1 SGHTS and CDR2 YDEGEE. V dropped 4 bases and J dropped 4; count of bases not matched to a gene: 9. CDR3 sequence: CASSLRNRGVYGYTF. The CDR3 DNA is TGTGCCAGCAGCCTCCGAAACAGGGGGGTCTATGGCTACACCTTC.

The rearrangement links TRBV5-1 to TRBJ2-2, with D hard to call. V was clipped by 6 bases and J by 6 bases, with 15 bases between them. This CDR3 region has 14 residues. Germline CDR1 SGHRS, CDR2 YFSETQ. This chain's CDR3 is CASTTGPEAGELFF. The CDR3, as DNA: TGCGCCAGCACTACTGGGCCCGAAGCCGGGGAGCTGTTTTTT.

V is TRBV12-3 or TRBV12-4 and J is TRBJ1-6; TRBD1 agrees at 7 bases. V trimming: 6 bases; J trimming: 7 bases; junction bases outside the gene matches: 9. The CDR3 has 15 residues. DNA of the CDR3: TGTGCCAGCAGCCGGGGAGGGGGCGGGAATTCACCCCTCCACTTT. It translates to CASSRGGGGNSPLHF.

In nucleotides, the CDR3 is TGTGCCAGTAGTATCTTCCAGAATCAGCCCCAGCATTTT. This translates into CASSIFQNQPQHF. This chain uses TRBV19 with TRBJ1-5; no clear D gene. The CDR3 is 13 residues long. Germline values: CDR1 LNHDA, CDR2 SQIVND (reference sequence). V gave up 3 bases and J gave up 4 bases, with 7 bases separating them.